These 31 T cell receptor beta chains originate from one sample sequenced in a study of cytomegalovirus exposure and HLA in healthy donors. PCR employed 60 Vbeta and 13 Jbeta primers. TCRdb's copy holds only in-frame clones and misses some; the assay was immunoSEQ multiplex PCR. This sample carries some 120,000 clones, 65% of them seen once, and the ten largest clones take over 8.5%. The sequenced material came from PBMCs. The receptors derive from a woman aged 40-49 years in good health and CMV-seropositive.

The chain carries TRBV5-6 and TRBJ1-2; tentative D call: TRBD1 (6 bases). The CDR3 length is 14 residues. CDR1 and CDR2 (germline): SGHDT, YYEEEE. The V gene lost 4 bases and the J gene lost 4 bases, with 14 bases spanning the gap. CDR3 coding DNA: TGTGCCAGCAGCCCCTTGTCGACAGGCTATGGCTACACCTTC. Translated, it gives CASSPLSTGYGYTF.

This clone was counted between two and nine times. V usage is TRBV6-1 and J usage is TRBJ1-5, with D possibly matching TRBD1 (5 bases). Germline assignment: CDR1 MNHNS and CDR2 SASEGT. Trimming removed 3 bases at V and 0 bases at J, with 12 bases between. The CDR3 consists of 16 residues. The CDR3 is CASSEGGYNSNQPQHF. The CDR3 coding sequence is TGTGCCAGCAGTGAGGGGGGTTACAATAGCAATCAGCCCCAGCATTTT.

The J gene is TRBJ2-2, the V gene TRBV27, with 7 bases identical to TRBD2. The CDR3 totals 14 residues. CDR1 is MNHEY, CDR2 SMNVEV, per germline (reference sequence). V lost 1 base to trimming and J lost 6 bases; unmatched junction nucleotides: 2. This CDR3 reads CASSLFGRSGELFF. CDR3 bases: TGTGCCAGCAGTTTATTCGGGAGGTCCGGGGAGCTGTTTTTT.

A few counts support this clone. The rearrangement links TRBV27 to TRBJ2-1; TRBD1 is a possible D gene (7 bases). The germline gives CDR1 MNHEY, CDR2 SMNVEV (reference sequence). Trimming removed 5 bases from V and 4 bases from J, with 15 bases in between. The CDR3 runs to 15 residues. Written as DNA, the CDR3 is TGTGCCAGCAGTCTCCGGGCAGGGGGGTACAATGAGCAGTTCTTC. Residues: CASSLRAGGYNEQFF.

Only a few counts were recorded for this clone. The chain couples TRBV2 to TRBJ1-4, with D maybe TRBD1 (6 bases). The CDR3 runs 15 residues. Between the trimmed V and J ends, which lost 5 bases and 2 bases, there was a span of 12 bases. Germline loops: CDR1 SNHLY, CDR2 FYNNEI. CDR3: CASSPQQGTNEKLFF. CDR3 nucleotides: TGTGCCAGCAGTCCCCAGCAGGGGACTAATGAAAAACTGTTTTTT.

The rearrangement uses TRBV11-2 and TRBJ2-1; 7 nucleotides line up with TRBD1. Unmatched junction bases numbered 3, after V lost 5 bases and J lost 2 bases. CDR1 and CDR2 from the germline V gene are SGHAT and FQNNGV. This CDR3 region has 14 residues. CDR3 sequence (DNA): TGTGCCAGCAGCGTACAGGGGACCTACAATGAGCAGTTCTTC. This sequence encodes CASSVQGTYNEQFF.

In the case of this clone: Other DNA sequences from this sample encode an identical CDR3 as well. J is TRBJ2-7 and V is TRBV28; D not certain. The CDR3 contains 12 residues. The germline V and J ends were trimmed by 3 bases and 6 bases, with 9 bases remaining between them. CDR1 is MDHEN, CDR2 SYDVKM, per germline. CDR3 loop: CASSLDRGEQYF. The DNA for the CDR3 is TGTGCCAGCAGTTTGGATCGAGGCGAGCAGTACTTC.

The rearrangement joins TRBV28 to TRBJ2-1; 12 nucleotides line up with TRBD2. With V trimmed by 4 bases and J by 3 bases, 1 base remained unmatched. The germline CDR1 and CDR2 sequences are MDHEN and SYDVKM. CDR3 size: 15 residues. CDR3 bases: TGTGCCAGCAGTTCGGGACTAGCGGGCTACAATGAGCAGTTCTTC. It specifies CASSSGLAGYNEQFF.

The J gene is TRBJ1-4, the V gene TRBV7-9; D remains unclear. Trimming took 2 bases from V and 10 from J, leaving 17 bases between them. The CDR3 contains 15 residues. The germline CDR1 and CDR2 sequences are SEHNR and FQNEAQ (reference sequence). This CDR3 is CASSLIAGGSGKLFF. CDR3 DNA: TGTGCCAGCAGCTTAATCGCAGGTGGGAGTGGAAAACTGTTTTTT.

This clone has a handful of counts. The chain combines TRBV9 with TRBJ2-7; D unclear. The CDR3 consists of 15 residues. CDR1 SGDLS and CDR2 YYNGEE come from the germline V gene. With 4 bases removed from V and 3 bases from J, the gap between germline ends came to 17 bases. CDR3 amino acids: CASSPNGLNYYEQYF. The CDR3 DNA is TGTGCCAGCAGCCCCAATGGGCTAAATTACTACGAGCAGTACTTC.

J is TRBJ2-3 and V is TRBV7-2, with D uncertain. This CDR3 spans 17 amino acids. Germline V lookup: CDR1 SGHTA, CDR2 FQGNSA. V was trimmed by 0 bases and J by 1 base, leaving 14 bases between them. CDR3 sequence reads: CASSLAAEWIGTDTQYF. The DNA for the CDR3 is TGTGCCAGCAGCTTAGCGGCGGAATGGATCGGCACAGATACGCAGTATTTT.

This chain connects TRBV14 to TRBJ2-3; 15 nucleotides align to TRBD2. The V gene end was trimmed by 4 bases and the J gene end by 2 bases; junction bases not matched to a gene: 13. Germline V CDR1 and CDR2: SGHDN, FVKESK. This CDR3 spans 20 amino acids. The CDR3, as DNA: TGTGCCAGCAGCCCCGTTATTGGACTAGCGGGGGGGACTAACACAGATACGCAGTATTTT. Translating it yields CASSPVIGLAGGTNTDTQYF.

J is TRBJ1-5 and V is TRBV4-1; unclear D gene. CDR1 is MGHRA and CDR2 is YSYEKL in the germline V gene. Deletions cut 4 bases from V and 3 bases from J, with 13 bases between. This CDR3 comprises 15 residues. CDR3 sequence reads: CASSPLFEDNQPQHF. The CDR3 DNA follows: TGCGCCAGCAGCCCCTTATTTGAGGACAATCAGCCCCAGCATTTT.

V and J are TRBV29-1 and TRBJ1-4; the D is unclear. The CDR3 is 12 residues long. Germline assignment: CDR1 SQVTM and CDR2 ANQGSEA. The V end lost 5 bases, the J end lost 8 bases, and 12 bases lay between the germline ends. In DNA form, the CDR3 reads TGCAGCGTTTTGCAGGAAGAAGAAAAACTGTTTTTT. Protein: CSVLQEEEKLFF.

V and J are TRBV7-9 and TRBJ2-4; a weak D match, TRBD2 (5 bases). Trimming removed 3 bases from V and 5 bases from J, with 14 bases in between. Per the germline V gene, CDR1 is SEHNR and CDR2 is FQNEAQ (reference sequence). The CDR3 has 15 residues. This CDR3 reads CASSFGGGGENIQYF. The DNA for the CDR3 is TGTGCCAGCAGCTTTGGTGGCGGAGGCGAAAACATTCAGTACTTC.

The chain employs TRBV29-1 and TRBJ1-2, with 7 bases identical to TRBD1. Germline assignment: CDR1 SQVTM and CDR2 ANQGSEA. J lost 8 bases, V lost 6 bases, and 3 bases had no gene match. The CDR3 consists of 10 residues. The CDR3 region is CSVGDSGYTF. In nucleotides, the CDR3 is TGCAGCGTCGGGGACAGCGGCTACACCTTC.

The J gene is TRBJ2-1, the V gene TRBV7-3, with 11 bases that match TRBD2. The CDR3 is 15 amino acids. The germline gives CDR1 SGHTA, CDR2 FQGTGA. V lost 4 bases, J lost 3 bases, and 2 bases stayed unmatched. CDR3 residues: CASSYGTSGYNEQFF. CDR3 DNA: TGTGCCAGCAGCTACGGGACTAGCGGCTACAATGAGCAGTTCTTC.

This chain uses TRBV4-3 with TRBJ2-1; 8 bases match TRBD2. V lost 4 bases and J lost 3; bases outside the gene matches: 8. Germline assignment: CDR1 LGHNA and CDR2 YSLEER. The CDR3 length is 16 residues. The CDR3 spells CASSLEPAGGYNEQFF. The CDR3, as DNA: TGCGCCAGCAGCCTTGAGCCTGCGGGAGGCTACAATGAGCAGTTCTTC.

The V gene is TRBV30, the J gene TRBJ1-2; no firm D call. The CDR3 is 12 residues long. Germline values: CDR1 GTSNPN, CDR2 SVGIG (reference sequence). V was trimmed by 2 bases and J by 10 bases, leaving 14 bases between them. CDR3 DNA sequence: TGTGCCTGGAGTAGCCAGACCGGGTCCTACACCTTC. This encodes CAWSSQTGSYTF.

The CDR3 nucleotides read TGCGCCAGCAGCCACCTCGGGGGGGGGACCGCAACTAATGAAAAACTGTTTTTT. It codes for CASSHLGGGTATNEKLFF. This chain links TRBV4-3 with TRBJ1-4; possibly TRBD1 for D (5 bases). Germline V gives CDR1 LGHNA, CDR2 YSLEER. The V end was cut by 3 bases, the J end by 0 bases, with 17 bases between. The CDR3 is 18 amino acids.

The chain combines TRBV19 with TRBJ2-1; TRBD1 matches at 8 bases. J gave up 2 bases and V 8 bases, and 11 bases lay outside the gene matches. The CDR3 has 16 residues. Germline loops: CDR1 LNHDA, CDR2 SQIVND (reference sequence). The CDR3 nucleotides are TGTGCCAGTTCCCAATCCGGGACAGGCGCCTACAATGAGCAGTTCTTC. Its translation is CASSQSGTGAYNEQFF.

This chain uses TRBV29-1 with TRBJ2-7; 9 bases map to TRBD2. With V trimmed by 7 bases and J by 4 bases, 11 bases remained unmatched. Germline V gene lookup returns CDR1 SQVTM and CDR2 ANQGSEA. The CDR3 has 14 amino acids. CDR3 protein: CSALAGSALYEQYF. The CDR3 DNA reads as TGCAGCGCGCTAGCGGGATCCGCACTGTACGAGCAGTACTTC.

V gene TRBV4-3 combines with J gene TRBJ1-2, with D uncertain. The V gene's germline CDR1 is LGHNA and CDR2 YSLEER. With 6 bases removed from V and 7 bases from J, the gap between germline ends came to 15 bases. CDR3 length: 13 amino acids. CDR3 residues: CASRTNGRLGYTF. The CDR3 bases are TGCGCCAGCAGAACGAACGGGAGGCTTGGCTACACCTTC.

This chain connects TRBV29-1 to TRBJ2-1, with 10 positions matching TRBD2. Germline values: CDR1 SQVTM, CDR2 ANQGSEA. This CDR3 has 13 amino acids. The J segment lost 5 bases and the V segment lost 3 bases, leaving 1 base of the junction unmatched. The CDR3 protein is CSVELAGDNEQFF. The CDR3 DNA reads TGCAGCGTTGAGCTAGCGGGGGACAATGAGCAGTTCTTC.

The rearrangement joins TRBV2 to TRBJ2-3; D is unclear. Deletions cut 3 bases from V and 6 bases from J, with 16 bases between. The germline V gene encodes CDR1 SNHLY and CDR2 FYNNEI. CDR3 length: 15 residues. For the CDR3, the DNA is TGTGCCAGCAGTGAGACTTGGCCCTACGGGGATACGCAGTATTTT. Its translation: CASSETWPYGDTQYF.

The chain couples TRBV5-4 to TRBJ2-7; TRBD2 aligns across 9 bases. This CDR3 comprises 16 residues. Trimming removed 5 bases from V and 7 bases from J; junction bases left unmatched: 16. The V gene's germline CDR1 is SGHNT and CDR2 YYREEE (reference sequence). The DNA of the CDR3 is TGTGCCAGCAGTCCCCTCCCGGGACTAGCCAGGGCTGAGCAGTACTTC. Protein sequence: CASSPLPGLARAEQYF.

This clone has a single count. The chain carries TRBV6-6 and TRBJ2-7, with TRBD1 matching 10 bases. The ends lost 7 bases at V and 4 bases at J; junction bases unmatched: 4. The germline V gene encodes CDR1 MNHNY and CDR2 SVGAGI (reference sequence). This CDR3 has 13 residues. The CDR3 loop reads CASNPGQGYEQYF. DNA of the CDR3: TGTGCCAGCAATCCGGGACAGGGGTACGAGCAGTACTTC.

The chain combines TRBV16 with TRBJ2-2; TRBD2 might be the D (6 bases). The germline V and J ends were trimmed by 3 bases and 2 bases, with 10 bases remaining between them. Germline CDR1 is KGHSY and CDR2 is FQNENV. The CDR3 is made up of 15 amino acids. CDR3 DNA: TGTGCCAGCAGCCACTCTAGCGTAAACACCGGGGAGCTGTTTTTT. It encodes CASSHSSVNTGELFF. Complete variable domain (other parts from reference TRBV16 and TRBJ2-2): GEEVAQTPKHLVRGEGQKAKLYCAPIKGHSYVFWYQQVLKNEFKFLISFQNENVFDETGMPKERFSAKCLPNSPCSLEIQATKLEDSAVYFCASSHSSVNTGELFFGEGSRLTVL.

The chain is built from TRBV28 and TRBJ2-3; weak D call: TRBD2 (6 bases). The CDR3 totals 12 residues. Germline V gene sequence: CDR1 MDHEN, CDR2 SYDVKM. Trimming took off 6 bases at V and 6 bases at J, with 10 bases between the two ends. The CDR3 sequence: CASRGLPDTQYF. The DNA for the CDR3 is TGTGCCAGCAGAGGACTACCGGATACGCAGTATTTT.

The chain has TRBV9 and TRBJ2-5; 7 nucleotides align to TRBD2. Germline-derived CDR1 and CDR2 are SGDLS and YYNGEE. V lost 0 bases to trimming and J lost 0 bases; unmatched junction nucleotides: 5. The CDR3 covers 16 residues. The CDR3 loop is CASSVGSLADQETQYF. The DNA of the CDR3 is TGTGCCAGCAGCGTAGGTTCTCTAGCGGACCAAGAGACCCAGTACTTC.

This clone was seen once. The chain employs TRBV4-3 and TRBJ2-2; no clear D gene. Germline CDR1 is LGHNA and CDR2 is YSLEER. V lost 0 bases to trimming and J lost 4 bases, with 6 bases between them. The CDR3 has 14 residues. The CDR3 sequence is CASSQDLLTGELFF. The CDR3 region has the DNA TGCGCCAGCAGCCAAGATCTCCTCACCGGGGAGCTGTTTTTT.